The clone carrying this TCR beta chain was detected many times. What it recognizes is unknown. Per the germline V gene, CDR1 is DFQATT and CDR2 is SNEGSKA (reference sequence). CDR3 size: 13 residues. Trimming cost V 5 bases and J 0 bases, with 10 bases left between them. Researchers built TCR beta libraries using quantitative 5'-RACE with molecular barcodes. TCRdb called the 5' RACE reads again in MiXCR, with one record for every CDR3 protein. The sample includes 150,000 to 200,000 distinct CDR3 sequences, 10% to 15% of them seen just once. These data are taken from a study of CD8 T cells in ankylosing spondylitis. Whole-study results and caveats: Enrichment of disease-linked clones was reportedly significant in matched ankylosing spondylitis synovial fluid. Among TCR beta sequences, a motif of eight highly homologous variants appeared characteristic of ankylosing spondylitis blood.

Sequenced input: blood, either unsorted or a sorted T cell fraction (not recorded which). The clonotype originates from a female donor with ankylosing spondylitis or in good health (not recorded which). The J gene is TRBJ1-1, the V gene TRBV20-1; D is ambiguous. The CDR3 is CSAGRRMNTEAFF. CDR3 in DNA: TGCAGTGCTGGGAGACGGATGAACACTGAAGCTTTCTTT.